This TCR beta chain was identified during a study of identical twins. TCRdb re-called the 5' RACE reads through MiXCR, storing one row per CDR3 protein. The sample records approximately 1.8 million distinct CDR3 sequences, 25% to 35% being singletons. This CDR3 is 16 amino acids long. V lost 5 bases to trimming and J lost 2 bases; unmatched junction nucleotides: 9. CDR1 SGHRS and CDR2 YFSETQ come from the germline V gene. No donor was unhealthy or non-Caucasian. The sequencing sample was made of cord blood. This clonotype was obtained from a newborn girl in good health. This chain joins TRBV5-1 and TRBJ2-3; 9 bases fit TRBD1. CDR3 nucleotides: TGCGCCAGCAGACCCGGACAGGGGAGGTTCACAGATACGCAGTATTTT. Protein sequence: CASRPGQGRFTDTQYF.